Below, 18 T cell receptor beta chains from the same sample are listed, as sequenced in a study of blood T cell repertoires in COVID-19. The repertoire was sequenced with immunoSEQ multiplex PCR; TCRdb's copy has only in-frame clones and lacks some. Among under 200,000 clones listed, 75% to 85% were seen once. Material: peripheral blood. The receptors were sampled from a woman aged 55-70 years with COVID-19, enrolled during active disease.

The chain carries TRBV12-3 or TRBV12-4 and TRBJ1-2; 7 nucleotides line up with TRBD1. The CDR3 totals 13 residues. V was pared by 3 bases and J by 4 bases, with 2 bases of the junction left unmatched. The chain's CDR3 is CASSLGDSYGYTF. The CDR3 DNA reads as TGTGCCAGCAGTTTGGGGGACAGCTATGGCTACACCTTC.

A single count supports this clone. V and J are TRBV10-3 and TRBJ2-7, with 7 positions matching TRBD1. Germline lookup yields CDR1 ENHRY and CDR2 SYGVKD. The CDR3 is 13 residues long. V shed 8 bases and J 1 base; nucleotides not matched to a gene: 5. CDR3 nucleotide sequence: TGTGCCATCTCAGGGGGACAGTCCTACGAGCAGTACTTC. Encoded protein: CAISGGQSYEQYF.

The rearrangement uses TRBV20-1 and TRBJ2-3; 10 positions agree with TRBD2. The CDR3 is 17 residues long. CDR1 is DFQATT and CDR2 is SNEGSKA in the germline V gene (reference sequence). V lost 3 bases to trimming and J lost 1 base; unmatched junction nucleotides: 10. CDR3: CSASESSGRWGTDTQYF. The CDR3 region has the DNA TGCAGTGCTAGTGAAAGTAGCGGGAGGTGGGGCACAGATACGCAGTATTTT.

The chain uses TRBV19 and TRBJ1-6; 7 bases are a match to TRBD1. After removal of 7 bases from V and 4 bases from J, the junction contained 4 bases not matched to a gene. From germline, CDR1 is LNHDA and CDR2 SQIVND (reference sequence). The CDR3 has 14 amino acids. CDR3 residues: CASNLGQYNSPLHF. The CDR3 bases are TGTGCCAGTAACCTGGGACAGTATAATTCACCCCTCCACTTT.

The genes are TRBV11-3 and TRBJ2-1; maybe TRBD2 (5 bases). CDR3 length: 14 residues. Trimming shortened V by 1 base and J by 1 base, and 5 bases separated the two germline ends. Germline V lookup: CDR1 SGHNT, CDR2 YENEEA. In DNA, the CDR3 is TGTGCCAGCAGCTTAGCGGGATCCTACAATGAGCAGTTCTTC. This sequence encodes CASSLAGSYNEQFF.

The chain uses TRBV15 and TRBJ2-1, with TRBD2 matching 9 bases. CDR1 and CDR2 (germline): LNHNV, YYDKDF (reference sequence). J lost 6 bases, V lost 7 bases, and 10 bases had no gene match. The CDR3 sequence is 15 residues long. The CDR3 sequence is CATKGGGAVSNEQFF. The CDR3 bases are TGTGCCACCAAGGGCGGGGGGGCCGTTAGCAATGAGCAGTTCTTC.

This chain joins TRBV7-3 and TRBJ1-1; TRBD1 agrees at 7 bases. J was trimmed by 2 bases and V by 5 bases; bases with no gene match: 5. CDR3 length: 14 amino acids. The germline gives CDR1 SGHTA, CDR2 FQGTGA. The CDR3 DNA follows: TGTGCCAGCAGCCTCAGGGGGAAAAACACTGAAGCTTTCTTT. Its translation: CASSLRGKNTEAFF.

This chain links TRBV19 with TRBJ2-4, with 8 bases fitting TRBD1. The length of the CDR3 is 15 residues. CDR1 LNHDA and CDR2 SQIVND come from the germline V gene (reference sequence). With 3 bases clipped from V and 4 bases from J, the junction kept 5 bases outside the gene matches. CDR3 residues: CASSMGTGRKNIQYF. CDR3 DNA sequence: TGTGCCAGTAGTATGGGGACAGGCAGAAAAAACATTCAGTACTTC.

This clone was observed once. CDR3 residues: CASSLGQGAEQYV. The CDR3 coding sequence is TGCGCCAGCAGCTTGGGACAGGGGGCCGAGCAGTACGTC. This chain links TRBV5-1 with TRBJ2-7, with TRBD1 matching over 10 bases. The trim removed 0 bases at V and 6 bases at J, leaving 0 bases unmatched. The CDR3 runs to 13 residues. Per the germline V gene, CDR1 is SGHRS and CDR2 is YFSETQ.

This sequence joins TRBV5-5 and TRBJ1-4; 8 nucleotides line up with TRBD1. Germline V lookup: CDR1 SGHKS, CDR2 YYEKEE (reference sequence). This CDR3 has 18 amino acids. The V and J ends lost 5 bases and 0 bases, in that order; junction bases with no gene match: 12. The CDR3 region has the DNA TGTGCCAGCAGTCGTATACAGGGGGGGTCTACAACTAATGAAAAACTGTTTTTT. Its protein is CASSRIQGGSTTNEKLFF.

The V call is TRBV28, the J call TRBJ1-1, with 11 bases aligning to TRBD1. The CDR3 covers 17 residues. Per the germline V gene, CDR1 is MDHEN and CDR2 is SYDVKM. The V segment lost 3 bases and the J segment 8 bases; nucleotides outside the gene matches: 14. CDR3: CASSLIGQGAVSSEAFF. The CDR3 coding sequence is TGTGCCAGCAGTTTGATCGGACAGGGGGCGGTTTCATCAGAAGCTTTCTTT. The full variable domain, in which reference TRBV28 and TRBJ1-1 provide the parts outside the CDR3, is DVKVTQSSRYLVKRTGEKVFLECVQDMDHENMFWYRQDPGLGLRLIYFSYDVKMKEKGDIPEGYSVSREKKERFSLILESASTNQTSMYLCASSLIGQGAVSSEAFFGQGTRLTVV.

J is TRBJ2-7 and V is TRBV7-2; 11 nucleotides match TRBD2. From germline, CDR1 is SGHTA and CDR2 FQGNSA. The V gene end was trimmed by 8 bases and the J gene end by 4 bases; junction bases not matched to a gene: 16. This CDR3 has 17 amino acids. This CDR3 is CASSTRGTSGSEYEQYF. For the CDR3, the DNA is TGTGCCAGCTCTACCAGGGGTACTAGCGGGAGTGAATACGAGCAGTACTTC.

J is TRBJ2-3 and V is TRBV5-4, with 7 positions matching TRBD2. The CDR3 runs to 15 residues. V dropped 2 bases and J dropped 4; count of bases not matched to a gene: 7. CDR1 is SGHNT and CDR2 is YYREEE in the germline V gene (reference sequence). CDR3 nucleotide sequence: TGTGCCAGCAGCTTTTTTCGGGGAGGGGCAGATACGCAGTATTTT. The encoded protein is CASSFFRGGADTQYF.

As DNA, the CDR3 is TGTGCCAGCAGCAGGACTCCCAATCAGCCCCAGCATTTT. This codes for CASSRTPNQPQHF. The rearrangement joins TRBV2 to TRBJ1-5; D uncertain. This CDR3 comprises 13 residues. Germline V gene sequence: CDR1 SNHLY, CDR2 FYNNEI. The germline V and J ends were trimmed by 6 bases and 3 bases, with 9 bases remaining between them.

V is TRBV7-2 and J is TRBJ2-1; the D gene is possibly TRBD2 (6 bases). The CDR3 is made up of 15 amino acids. Germline assignment: CDR1 SGHTA and CDR2 FQGNSA. Trimming removed 1 base from V and 5 bases from J, with 12 bases in between. CDR3 residues: CASSLGSGTDNEQFF. CDR3 nucleotide sequence: TGTGCCAGCAGCTTAGGTAGCGGAACCGACAATGAGCAGTTCTTC.

The CDR3 is CASSLEAGRENTEAFF. The DNA of the CDR3 is TGTGCCAGCAGTTTAGAGGCAGGGAGGGAGAACACTGAAGCTTTCTTT. This chain joins TRBV27 and TRBJ1-1; D might be TRBD1 (5 bases). The CDR3 contains 16 residues. The germline gives CDR1 MNHEY, CDR2 SMNVEV (reference sequence). V was clipped by 2 bases and J by 1 base, with 14 bases between them.

V is TRBV10-1 and J is TRBJ1-3; 8 bases align to TRBD1. The germline V gene has CDR1 WNHNN and CDR2 SYGVQD (reference sequence). With 5 bases clipped from V and 4 bases from J, the junction kept 1 base outside the gene matches. The length of the CDR3 is 13 residues. Written as DNA, the CDR3 is TGCGCCAGCAGTCAGGGGGCCGGAAACACCATATATTTT. Residues: CASSQGAGNTIYF.

The chain has TRBV6-2 or TRBV6-3 and TRBJ2-5, with D possibly TRBD1 on 5 matching bases. The CDR3 loop spans 14 amino acids. Germline V gene lookup returns CDR1 MNHEY and CDR2 SVGEGT. The ends were cut back, 2 bases at V and 6 bases at J, with 13 bases in the middle. Here the CDR3 DNA reads TGTGCCAGCAGTTACGGTCAGGGCAGAAAGACCCAGTACTTC. Residues: CASSYGQGRKTQYF.